This TCR beta chain emerged from a study of shared clonotypes between healthy human individuals. Researchers divided each subset's genomic DNA evenly across several immunoSEQ plates. Data came from immunoSEQ multiplex PCR; TCRdb stores just in-frame clones and leaves some out. The table lists approximately 110,000 clones, approximately 70% of them singletons. Those who donated were healthy HIV-negative adults, with no recent acute infections or vaccinations reported. Each sample came from a Caucasian adult donor living in Nashville, Tennessee. CDR3 size: 11 residues. Germline loops: CDR1 SQVTM, CDR2 ANQGSEA. Trimming cost V 3 bases and J 4 bases, with 6 bases left between them.

This TCR was sampled from a young woman in good health. The gene calls are TRBV29-1 and TRBJ1-2, with D unresolved. The specimen sequenced was memory CD8+ T cells sorted from blood. This sample's subset: CD45RO+ cells pooled with CCR7-negative TemRA cells. CDR3 in DNA: TGCAGCGTTGATTGGGGCTATGGCTACACCTTC. Protein: CSVDWGYGYTF.